The 10 T cell receptor beta chains presented below share a single source sample, sequenced in a study of shared clonotypes between healthy human individuals. Produced via immunoSEQ multiplex PCR; TCRdb's table is partial and in-frame only. This table holds about 820,000 clones, nearly 95% found once. CD45RO-negative, CCR7-positively selected cells formed the naive CD8 fraction, excluding terminally differentiated effector memory CD45RA+ cells. The source material was naive CD8+ T cells sorted from blood. These receptors were taken from a man aged 25-40 years in good health.

The gene calls are TRBV10-2 and TRBJ2-5; 10 bases are shared with TRBD1. The CDR3 sequence is 15 residues long. The V and J ends lost 2 bases and 6 bases, in that order; junction bases with no gene match: 6. Germline-derived CDR1 and CDR2 are WSHSY and SAAADI. The CDR3 bases are TGCGCCAGCAGTGAGAGGGACAGGGGTTGGCAGACCCAGTACTTC. As protein: CASSERDRGWQTQYF.

This clone has only one observation. The V and J genes are TRBV21-1 and TRBJ2-7. TRBV21-1 is designated a pseudogene. The CDR3 length is 15 residues. The CDR3 sequence is CASSKESGTHDEQYF. In DNA, the CDR3 is TGTGCCAGCAGCAAAGAAAGTGGGACCCATGACGAGCAGTACTTC.

The chain links TRBV6-5 to TRBJ2-5, with a tentative D call TRBD1 (6 bases). Germline V lookup: CDR1 MNHEY, CDR2 SVGAGI. The CDR3 covers 16 residues. The V gene lost 4 bases and the J gene lost 3 bases, with 18 bases spanning the gap. Here the CDR3 reads CASSFSQGGAKETQYF. Written as DNA, the CDR3 is TGTGCCAGCAGTTTCTCACAGGGTGGGGCAAAAGAGACCCAGTACTTC.

The genes are TRBV4-1 and TRBJ2-7; a weak D match, TRBD2 (6 bases). CDR1 is MGHRA and CDR2 is YSYEKL in the germline V gene. The CDR3 contains 18 residues. Trimming removed 2 bases at V and 2 bases at J, with 22 bases between. The CDR3 here is CASSQRGGRGVRTYEQYF. Here the CDR3 DNA reads TGCGCCAGCAGCCAAAGGGGAGGCCGTGGGGTCCGTACCTACGAGCAGTACTTC.

This chain joins TRBV7-3 and TRBJ1-2; the D gene is possibly TRBD1 (5 bases). The germline CDR1 and CDR2 sequences are SGHTA and FQGTGA. CDR3 length: 14 residues. Trimming shortened V by 2 bases and J by 6 bases, and 13 bases separated the two germline ends. The CDR3 nucleotides are TGTGCCAGCAGCTTACGGGGCGGGGACCATGGCTACACCTTC. Protein product: CASSLRGGDHGYTF.

There are a few counts of this clone. This chain links TRBV28 with TRBJ1-2; 9 nucleotides align to TRBD1. The germline CDR1 and CDR2 sequences are MDHEN and SYDVKM. This CDR3 spans 16 amino acids. The J segment lost 4 bases and the V segment lost 6 bases, leaving 12 bases of the junction unmatched. Written as DNA, the CDR3 is TGTGCCAGCAGCCCCCTTCGGACAGGGGTTGTCTATGGCTACACCTTC. The encoded protein is CASSPLRTGVVYGYTF.

The chain joins TRBV29-1 to TRBJ2-1; maybe TRBD1 (5 bases). The CDR3 is 15 amino acids. CDR1 and CDR2 (germline): SQVTM, ANQGSEA. Deletions cut 2 bases from V and 0 bases from J, with 11 bases between. CDR3 DNA: TGCAGCGTTGAATATGGGGCTAACTCCTACAATGAGCAGTTCTTC. Protein: CSVEYGANSYNEQFF.

The chain carries TRBV5-6 and TRBJ1-2; TRBD1 aligns across 8 bases. Germline V gives CDR1 SGHDT, CDR2 YYEEEE. The CDR3 is 14 residues long. With V trimmed by 0 bases and J by 4 bases, 2 bases remained unmatched. The CDR3 nucleotides are TGTGCCAGCAGCTTGGGACAGGGGAGCTATGGCTACACCTTC. It specifies CASSLGQGSYGYTF.

This chain links TRBV19 with TRBJ2-7; TRBD2 aligns across 7 bases. Germline V gene data show CDR1 as LNHDA and CDR2 as SQIVND (reference sequence). Trimming took 5 bases from V and 3 from J; bases not matched to a gene: 7. CDR3 length equals 14 residues. The CDR3 spells CASSGLADLYEQYF. In DNA form, the CDR3 reads TGTGCCAGTAGTGGCCTAGCGGACCTCTACGAGCAGTACTTC.

This chain links TRBV15 with TRBJ2-1; D might be TRBD2 (5 bases). Germline-derived CDR1 and CDR2 are LNHNV and YYDKDF (reference sequence). CDR3 length: 12 residues. The germline V and J ends were trimmed by 6 bases and 5 bases, with 8 bases remaining between them. The CDR3 DNA follows: TGTGCCACCAGAGGACTGAACAATGAGCAGTTCTTC. As protein: CATRGLNNEQFF.